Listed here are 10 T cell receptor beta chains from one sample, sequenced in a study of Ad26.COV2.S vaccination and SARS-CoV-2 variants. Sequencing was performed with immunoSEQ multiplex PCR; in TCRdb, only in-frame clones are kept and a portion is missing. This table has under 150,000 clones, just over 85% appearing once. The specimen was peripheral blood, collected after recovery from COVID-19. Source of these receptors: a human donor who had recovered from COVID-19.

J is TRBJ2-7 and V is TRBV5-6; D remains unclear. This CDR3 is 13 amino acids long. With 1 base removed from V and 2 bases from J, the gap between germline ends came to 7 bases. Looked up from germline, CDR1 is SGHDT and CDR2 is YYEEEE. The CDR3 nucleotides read TGTGCCAGCAGCTTGACAGATCCCTACGAGCAGTACTTC. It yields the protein CASSLTDPYEQYF. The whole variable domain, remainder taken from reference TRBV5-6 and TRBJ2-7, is DAGVTQSPTHLIKTRGQQVTLRCSPKSGHDTVSWYQQALGQGPQFIFQYYEEEERQRGNFPDRFSGHQFPNYSSELNVNALLLGDSALYLCASSLTDPYEQYFGPGTRLTVT.

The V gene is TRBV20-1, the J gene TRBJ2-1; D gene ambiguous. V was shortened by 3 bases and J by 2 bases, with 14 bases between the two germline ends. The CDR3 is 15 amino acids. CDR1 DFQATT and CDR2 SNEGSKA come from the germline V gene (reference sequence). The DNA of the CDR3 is TGCAGTGCTAGTGAGCAGACAACAACCTACAATGAGCAGTTCTTC. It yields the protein CSASEQTTTYNEQFF.

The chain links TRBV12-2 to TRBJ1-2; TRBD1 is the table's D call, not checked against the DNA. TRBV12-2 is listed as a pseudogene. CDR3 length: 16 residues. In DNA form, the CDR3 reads TGTGCAAGTCGCTTAGTAGAGACAGGAAACTTCTATGGCTACACCTTC. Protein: CASRLVETGNFYGYTF.

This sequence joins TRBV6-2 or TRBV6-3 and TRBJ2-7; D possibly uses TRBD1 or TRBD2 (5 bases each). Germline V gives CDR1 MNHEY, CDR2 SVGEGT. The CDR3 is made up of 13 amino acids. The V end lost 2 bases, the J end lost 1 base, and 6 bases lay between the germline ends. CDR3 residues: CASSYGGSYEQYF. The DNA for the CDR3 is TGTGCCAGCAGTTACGGGGGATCCTACGAGCAGTACTTC.

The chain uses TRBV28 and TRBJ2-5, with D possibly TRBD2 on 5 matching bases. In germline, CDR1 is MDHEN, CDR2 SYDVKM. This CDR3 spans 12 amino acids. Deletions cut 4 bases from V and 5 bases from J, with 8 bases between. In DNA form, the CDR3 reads TGTGCCAGCAGTTCGGGGTTGGAGACCCAGTACTTC. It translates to CASSSGLETQYF.

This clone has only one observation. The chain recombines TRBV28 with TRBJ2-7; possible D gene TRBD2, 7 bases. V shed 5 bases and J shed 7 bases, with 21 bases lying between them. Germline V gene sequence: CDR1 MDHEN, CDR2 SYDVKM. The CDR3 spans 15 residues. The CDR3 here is CASSPGGGAFREQYF. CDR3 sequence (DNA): TGTGCCAGCAGTCCCGGAGGGGGGGCCTTTAGAGAGCAGTACTTC.

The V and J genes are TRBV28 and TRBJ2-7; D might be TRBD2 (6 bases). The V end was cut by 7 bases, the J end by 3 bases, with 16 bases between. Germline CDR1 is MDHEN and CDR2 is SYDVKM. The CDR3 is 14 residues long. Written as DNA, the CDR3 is TGTGCCAGCAATTCTGGGGGGATTCGCTACGAGCAGTACTTC. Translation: CASNSGGIRYEQYF.

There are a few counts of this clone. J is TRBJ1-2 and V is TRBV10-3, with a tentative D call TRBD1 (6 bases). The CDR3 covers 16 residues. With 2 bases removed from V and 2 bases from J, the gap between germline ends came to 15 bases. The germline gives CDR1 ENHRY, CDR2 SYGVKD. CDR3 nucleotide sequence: TGTGCCATCAGTGAGGAGATTGGACAGATCAACTATGGCTACACCTTC. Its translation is CAISEEIGQINYGYTF.

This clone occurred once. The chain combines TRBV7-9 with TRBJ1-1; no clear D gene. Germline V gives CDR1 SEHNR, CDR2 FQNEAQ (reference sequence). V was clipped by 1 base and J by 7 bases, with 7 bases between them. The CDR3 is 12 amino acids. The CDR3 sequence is CASSLEESEAFF. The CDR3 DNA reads TGTGCCAGCAGCTTAGAAGAGAGTGAAGCTTTCTTT.

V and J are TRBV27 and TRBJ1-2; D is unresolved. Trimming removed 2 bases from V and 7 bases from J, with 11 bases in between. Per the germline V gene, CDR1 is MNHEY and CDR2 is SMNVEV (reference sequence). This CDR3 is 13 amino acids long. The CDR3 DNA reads TGTGCCAGCAGTTTAAGCGGGGTGGGTGGCTACACCTTC. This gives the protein CASSLSGVGGYTF.